These 23 T cell receptor beta chains originate from one sample sequenced in a study of blood T cell repertoires in COVID-19. Profiled with immunoSEQ multiplex PCR; TCRdb holds only in-frame clones, not every one. Of some 200,000 clones in the sample, about nine tenths are singletons; the top ten hold around 2.4%. Sequencing was performed on PBMCs or T cells enriched from blood (not recorded which). The receptor set was obtained from a woman aged 25 to 39 who had recovered from COVID-19.

V and J are TRBV7-3 and TRBJ1-3, with 7 bases that match TRBD1. Germline CDR1 is SGHTA and CDR2 is FQGTGA. The CDR3 extends over 17 amino acids. Trimming took 3 bases from V and 0 from J; bases not matched to a gene: 8. CDR3 bases: TGTGCCAGCAGCTTCCTCCCTCGGACAGGCTCTGGAAACACCATATATTTT. Residues: CASSFLPRTGSGNTIYF.

The chain combines TRBV11-2 with TRBJ1-2; TRBD1 might be the D (5 bases). The CDR3 has 12 residues. V was pared by 3 bases and J by 8 bases, with 10 bases between. The germline CDR1 and CDR2 sequences are SGHAT and FQNNGV. For the CDR3, the DNA is TGTGCCAGCAGCTTTGGAGGGGACGGCTACACCTTC. This sequence encodes CASSFGGDGYTF. The full variable domain, with the rest looked up from reference TRBV11-2 and TRBJ1-2, is EAGVAQSPRYKIIEKRQSVAFWCNPISGHATLYWYQQILGQGPKLLIQFQNNGVVDDSQLPKDRFSAERLKGVDSTLKIQPAKLEDSAVYLCASSFGGDGYTFGSGTRLTVV.

V usage is TRBV3-1 (or the pseudogene TRBV3-2) and J usage is TRBJ1-5; D uncertain. V dropped 6 bases and J dropped 5 bases, with 14 bases sitting between them. In germline, CDR1 is LGHDT, CDR2 YNNKEL (reference sequence). CDR3 size: 14 residues. The CDR3 coding sequence is TGTGCCAGCAGTCAATTTCGCGAAGATCAGCCCCAGCATTTT. Residues: CASSQFREDQPQHF.

This clone was observed once. The J gene is TRBJ1-5, the V gene TRBV19; tentative D call: TRBD1 (5 bases). V lost 2 bases, J lost 7 bases, and 9 bases lay in between. CDR1 LNHDA and CDR2 SQIVND come from the germline V gene (reference sequence). CDR3 length: 13 residues. The CDR3 DNA reads TGTGCCAGTAGTATATGGGGGGAACAGCCCCAGCATTTT. Translating it yields CASSIWGEQPQHF.

The chain combines TRBV10-3 with TRBJ1-1, with TRBD1 as a possible D gene (5 bases). Between the trimmed V and J ends, which lost 3 bases and 0 bases, there was a span of 8 bases. Germline V CDR1 and CDR2: ENHRY, SYGVKD. The CDR3 spans 14 residues. Written as DNA, the CDR3 is TGTGCCATCAGTGACAGGGTGATGAACACTGAAGCTTTCTTT. Protein product: CAISDRVMNTEAFF.

V gene TRBV10-3 combines with J gene TRBJ2-5, with TRBD1 identical over 8 bases. CDR3 size: 15 residues. The V gene end was trimmed by 0 bases and the J gene end by 7 bases; junction bases not matched to a gene: 7. Germline CDR1 reads ENHRY; CDR2 reads SYGVKD. In DNA form, the CDR3 reads TGTGCCATCAGTGAGTCGAGTCAGGGGGCAGGGACCCAGTACTTC. This sequence encodes CAISESSQGAGTQYF.

CDR3 region: CSVPGQGWDEQFF. In DNA, the CDR3 is TGCAGCGTTCCGGGACAGGGGTGGGATGAGCAGTTCTTC. This chain connects TRBV29-1 to TRBJ2-1, with 10 bases matching TRBD1. The CDR3 loop spans 13 amino acids. Germline V gene data show CDR1 as SQVTM and CDR2 as ANQGSEA. Trimming at V came to 5 bases and at J to 8 bases, leaving 6 bases not matched to a gene.

A single count supports this clone. This chain uses TRBV21-1 with TRBJ2-7; TRBD2 reflects the table's D call only, with no check against the DNA. TRBV21-1 is a pseudogene segment. The CDR3 covers 15 residues. CDR3 amino acids: CASSKRLAGAYEQYF. CDR3 DNA: TGTGCCAGCAGCAAACGGCTAGCGGGAGCCTACGAGCAGTACTTC.

Here the CDR3 reads CASRTEGRSSTEAFF. CDR3 bases: TGCGCCAGCAGGACTGAAGGGAGGTCAAGCACTGAAGCTTTCTTT. This rearrangement joins TRBV5-1 to TRBJ1-1, with D hard to call. The V and J ends lost 5 bases and 4 bases respectively, with 18 bases between them. CDR1 is SGHRS and CDR2 is YFSETQ in the germline V gene. The CDR3 is 15 amino acids.

The chain joins TRBV11-2 to TRBJ1-2; no definite D call. Germline V gene lookup returns CDR1 SGHAT and CDR2 FQNNGV. The CDR3 length is 12 residues. Trimming stripped 2 bases from V and 8 bases from J, with 9 bases between. CDR3 sequence reads: CASSLLARGYTF. The CDR3 DNA follows: TGTGCCAGCAGCTTACTCGCTAGGGGCTACACCTTC.

This clone was counted at least ten times. The rearrangement links TRBV15 to TRBJ2-3; D is perhaps TRBD2 (6 bases). V lost 3 bases and J lost 6, with 10 bases in between. Germline values: CDR1 LNHNV, CDR2 YYDKDF (reference sequence). This CDR3 spans 13 amino acids. The DNA for the CDR3 is TGTGCCACCAGCAGCGGGACTGGGGATACGCAGTATTTT. Its protein is CATSSGTGDTQYF.

V and J are TRBV7-8 and TRBJ2-2; D may be TRBD2 (7 bases). V was clipped by 6 bases and J by 5 bases, with 16 bases between them. Germline V CDR1 and CDR2: SGHVS, FQNEAQ. The CDR3 has 15 residues. The CDR3 region is CASRQTGGATGELFF. As DNA, the CDR3 is TGTGCCAGCAGACAAACTGGGGGGGCGACCGGGGAGCTGTTTTTT.

This clone was observed a few times. The gene calls are TRBV30 and TRBJ1-6; 9 nucleotides match TRBD1. Losses at the gene ends were 6 bases for V and 10 bases for J; bases not matched to a gene: 7. The CDR3 consists of 13 residues. CDR1 and CDR2 from the germline V gene are GTSNPN and SVGIG (reference sequence). CDR3 protein: CACSGQGLSPLHF. The CDR3 nucleotides are TGTGCCTGCTCGGGACAGGGTTTATCACCCCTCCACTTT.

The chain combines TRBV3-1 (or the pseudogene TRBV3-2) with TRBJ2-1; no definite D call. V lost 0 bases to trimming and J lost 2 bases, with 8 bases between them. CDR3 length: 15 residues. Germline CDR1 reads LGHDT; CDR2 reads YNNKEL (reference sequence). The CDR3 DNA follows: TGTGCCAGCAGCCAAGATCCCCCTACCTACAATGAGCAGTTCTTC. Residues: CASSQDPPTYNEQFF.

V usage is TRBV19 and J usage is TRBJ1-2, with 8 bases that match TRBD1. V lost 4 bases, J lost 6 bases, and 10 bases stayed unmatched. Germline lookup yields CDR1 LNHDA and CDR2 SQIVND (reference sequence). This CDR3 spans 15 amino acids. CDR3 in DNA: TGTGCCAGTAGTAACCCCACGGACAGGGTAAATGGCTACACCTTC. Translated: CASSNPTDRVNGYTF.

The chain recombines TRBV7-6 with TRBJ1-4, with D hard to call. The ends were cut back, 2 bases at V and 8 bases at J, with 6 bases in the middle. The germline V gene has CDR1 SGHVS and CDR2 FNYEAQ. This CDR3 region has 12 residues. The CDR3 nucleotides read TGTGCCAGCAGCTTACCCTACGAAAAACTGTTTTTT. Amino acids: CASSLPYEKLFF.

Many counts were recorded for this clone. This rearrangement joins TRBV4-1 to TRBJ2-5; tentative D call: TRBD1 (6 bases). CDR1 is MGHRA and CDR2 is YSYEKL in the germline V gene. The CDR3 is 14 residues long. The V and J ends lost 6 bases and 10 bases respectively, with 21 bases between them. The CDR3 loop reads CASRPIPGQRDQYF. In DNA, the CDR3 is TGCGCCAGCAGGCCGATCCCGGGACAAAGGGACCAGTACTTC.

The chain employs TRBV2 and TRBJ1-3; no clear D. V was shortened by 6 bases and J by 0 bases, with 15 bases between the two germline ends. CDR3 length equals 16 residues. Germline CDR1 reads SNHLY; CDR2 reads FYNNEI. DNA of the CDR3: TGTGCCAGCAGCAACCCTTCGGGTCTCTCTGGAAACACCATATATTTT. It is translated as CASSNPSGLSGNTIYF.

V gene TRBV5-4 combines with J gene TRBJ1-2; tentatively, D is TRBD1 (5 bases). The V gene's germline CDR1 is SGHNT and CDR2 YYREEE (reference sequence). The V and J ends lost 4 bases and 5 bases respectively, with 12 bases between them. The CDR3 totals 13 residues. CDR3 DNA sequence: TGTGCCAGCAGCCACGACAGCCCATATGGCTACACCTTC. It codes for CASSHDSPYGYTF. Complete variable domain (other parts from reference TRBV5-4 and TRBJ1-2): ETGVTQSPTHLIKTRGQQVTLRCSSQSGHNTVSWYQQALGQGPQFIFQYYREEENGRGNFPPRFSGLQFPNYSSELNVNALELDDSALYLCASSHDSPYGYTFGSGTRLTVV.

V is TRBV15 and J is TRBJ1-3; D gene ambiguous. Germline assignment: CDR1 LNHNV and CDR2 YYDKDF (reference sequence). V lost 9 bases to trimming and J lost 0 bases, with 12 bases between them. The CDR3 extends over 14 amino acids. The CDR3: CATTQTPSGNTIYF. The CDR3, as DNA: TGTGCCACTACCCAGACACCCTCTGGAAACACCATATATTTT. The entire variable domain, with the rest obtained from reference TRBV15 and TRBJ1-3, is as follows: DAMVIQNPRYQVTQFGKPVTLSCSQTLNHNVMYWYQQKSSQAPKLLFHYYDKDFNNEADTPDNFQSRRPNTSFCFLDIRSPGLGDTAMYLCATTQTPSGNTIYFGEGSWLTVV.

The gene calls are TRBV13 and TRBJ2-5; 10 nucleotides match TRBD2. This CDR3 contains 16 residues. The J segment lost 4 bases and the V segment lost 2 bases, leaving 7 bases of the junction unmatched. From germline, CDR1 is PRHDT and CDR2 FYEKMQ (reference sequence). The CDR3 nucleotides are TGTGCCAGCAGCTTAAGAAGCGGGGGGGCGGGAGAGACCCAGTACTTC. As protein: CASSLRSGGAGETQYF.

The chain has TRBV19 and TRBJ1-1, with no clear D. The germline V gene has CDR1 LNHDA and CDR2 SQIVND (reference sequence). Deletions cut 7 bases from V and 1 base from J, with 10 bases between. The CDR3 totals 13 residues. CDR3 residues: CASTPPGNTEAFF. The CDR3 DNA reads as TGTGCCAGTACCCCACCGGGGAACACTGAAGCTTTCTTT.

The chain combines TRBV7-2 with TRBJ1-5; D not resolved. The CDR3 extends over 14 amino acids. Trimming pared 8 bases from V and 3 bases from J, leaving 14 bases between. The germline V gene encodes CDR1 SGHTA and CDR2 FQGNSA. CDR3 protein: CASAEPGYNQPQHF. CDR3 in DNA: TGTGCCAGCGCCGAGCCAGGATACAATCAGCCCCAGCATTTT.